This T cell receptor beta chain was recorded in a study of OX40 agonist ivuxolimab in advanced cancers. On the study more broadly: The diagnoses of dose-escalation patients were hepatocellular carcinoma, melanoma, renal cell or head and neck cancer. Study observations and caveats: Compared with CD4+, CD8+ T cells on average had more expanded clones. The authors also found low normalized T-cell clonal expansion in some nonresponders.

The germline CDR1 and CDR2 sequences are SNHLY and FYNNEI. Trimming shortened V by 6 bases and J by 7 bases, and 6 bases separated the two germline ends. The CDR3 sequence is 10 residues long. This clone has only a few counts. What it binds is unknown. Generated by immunoSEQ multiplex PCR, the TCRdb table keeps only in-frame clones and is missing some. Of roughly 72,000 clones listed, 85% to 95% are singletons. Autoimmune disease history or systemic immunosuppression meant exclusion. Sequencing used CD4+ or CD8+ T cells sorted from blood, obtained in a trial of the OX40 agonist ivuxolimab. The receptor was isolated from an adult with an advanced solid tumor such as melanoma, head and neck, liver or kidney cancer. This sequence joins TRBV2 and TRBJ1-1; unclear D gene. The CDR3 loop is CASRTFEAFF. The DNA of the CDR3 is TGTGCCAGCAGGACTTTTGAAGCTTTCTTT. Combining the CDR3 with reference TRBV2 and TRBJ1-1 gives the whole variable domain EPEVTQTPSHQVTQMGQEVILRCVPISNHLYFYWYRQILGQKVEFLVSFYNNEISEKSEIFDDQFSVERPDGSNFTLKIRSTKLEDSAMYFCASRTFEAFFGQGTRLTVV.